These 10 T cell receptor beta chains were sequenced from one sample in a study of beta chain features in type 1 diabetes. TCRB transcripts that were expressed got sequenced, as all of the isolated RNA had been reverse transcribed. The protocol was immunoSEQ multiplex PCR, while the TCRdb copy is restricted to in-frame clones and leaves out a portion. The repertoire consists of 350,000 or so clones, with less than 20% occurring once and the leading ten covering 0.044%. Sequenced material: naive CD4+ T cells from blood. Receptors originate from a woman aged 18-29 years in good health.

This chain uses TRBV29-1 with TRBJ1-1; D ambiguous. This CDR3 is built from 13 residues. CDR1 and CDR2 from the germline V gene are SQVTM and ANQGSEA. Trimming removed 2 bases at V and 1 base at J, with 8 bases between. CDR3 nucleotides: TGCAGCGTTGAACCGGTCTCGAACACTGAAGCTTTCTTT. Its translation is CSVEPVSNTEAFF.

This clone came up a few times. The chain recombines TRBV18 with TRBJ2-3, with a tentative D call TRBD2 (5 bases). Deletions cut 1 base from V and 0 bases from J, with 11 bases between. From germline, CDR1 is KGHSH and CDR2 LQKENI. This CDR3 comprises 16 residues. For the CDR3, the DNA is TGTGCCAGCTCACCACGGAGCGGATCTAGCACAGATACGCAGTATTTT. Translation gives CASSPRSGSSTDTQYF.

This clone has more than one count but fewer than ten. The V call is TRBV5-1, the J call TRBJ2-3; no clear D. The germline gives CDR1 SGHRS, CDR2 YFSETQ. Trimming left V 4 bases short and J 5 bases short, with 8 bases between. There are 12 residues in the CDR3. The chain's CDR3 is CASSPTGDTQYF. The CDR3, as DNA: TGCGCCAGCAGCCCCACTGGAGATACGCAGTATTTT.

This clone has a handful of counts. This chain uses TRBV5-1 with TRBJ2-7; 10 bases agree with TRBD1. CDR1 and CDR2 from the germline V gene are SGHRS and YFSETQ. This CDR3 is 14 amino acids long. Unmatched junction bases numbered 8, after V lost 4 bases and J lost 7 bases. As DNA, the CDR3 is TGCGCCAGCAGCACGGGACAGGGGCGATCTGAGCAGTACTTC. Residues: CASSTGQGRSEQYF.

This clone was observed a handful of times. This chain uses TRBV25-1 with TRBJ2-1, with TRBD2 identical over 7 bases. The CDR3 is 16 amino acids. V shed 4 bases, J shed 1 base, and the junction held 7 bases outside the gene matches. Germline V gene sequence: CDR1 MGHDK, CDR2 SYGVNS. CDR3 sequence: CASSVSSGASYNEQFF. CDR3 DNA: TGTGCCAGCAGTGTCTCTAGCGGAGCGTCCTACAATGAGCAGTTCTTC.

The chain couples TRBV25-1 to TRBJ1-1; the D is unclear. The CDR3 is 14 amino acids. Germline CDR1 MGHDK, CDR2 SYGVNS. The V gene lost 4 bases and the J gene lost 4 bases, with 13 bases spanning the gap. The CDR3 DNA follows: TGTGCCAGCAGTGGAGCGGGATTTACCACTGAAGCTTTCTTT. It specifies CASSGAGFTTEAFF.

This clone was counted a few times. The gene calls are TRBV7-6 and TRBJ2-1; the D gene is possibly TRBD1 (6 bases). This CDR3 has 12 residues. The germline gives CDR1 SGHVS, CDR2 FNYEAQ. Between the trimmed V and J ends, which lost 5 bases and 9 bases, there was a span of 11 bases. The CDR3 region has the DNA TGTGCCAGCAGCAAAGACAGGTCTGAGCAGTTCTTC. Encoded protein: CASSKDRSEQFF.

This clone was seen more than once but under ten times. The chain employs TRBV19 and TRBJ1-1; D gene ambiguous. This CDR3 comprises 13 residues. V was clipped by 7 bases and J by 1 base, with 10 bases between them. Germline V gives CDR1 LNHDA, CDR2 SQIVND (reference sequence). For the CDR3, the DNA is TGTGCCAGTATGCGGTCTTCGAACACTGAAGCTTTCTTT. As protein: CASMRSSNTEAFF.

V and J are TRBV27 and TRBJ1-6, with 8 bases that match TRBD1. Germline CDR1 reads MNHEY; CDR2 reads SMNVEV (reference sequence). This CDR3 contains 14 residues. The ends lost 2 bases at V and 9 bases at J; junction bases unmatched: 3. The CDR3 protein is CASSLRQGRSPLHF. CDR3 bases: TGTGCCAGCAGTTTAAGACAGGGGCGTTCACCCCTCCACTTT.

Only a few counts were recorded for this clone. J is TRBJ2-4 and V is TRBV11-2; 7 bases map to TRBD1. This CDR3 contains 13 residues. Germline CDR1 SGHAT, CDR2 FQNNGV. V trimming: 1 base; J trimming: 13 bases; junction bases outside the gene matches: 7. As DNA, the CDR3 is TGTGCCAGCAGCTTAGTTGGGACAGAAATCCAGTACTTC. Translated, it gives CASSLVGTEIQYF.